These 15 T cell receptor beta chains share one sample of origin, sequenced in a study of cytomegalovirus exposure and HLA in healthy donors. Primers: 60 Vbeta forward and 13 Jbeta reverse. Libraries were prepared by immunoSEQ multiplex PCR; TCRdb keeps only in-frame clonotypes and omits some of them. The repertoire holds some 130,000 clones, 55% to 75% seen once, with around 1.6% in the top ten. Specimen: PBMCs. The receptors were sampled from a young man in good health and CMV-seropositive.

This clone was seen only a few times. The chain recombines TRBV4-2 with TRBJ2-7; 9 bases align to TRBD2. The CDR3 loop spans 13 amino acids. Germline V gene lookup returns CDR1 LGHNA and CDR2 YNFKEQ. Trimming cost V 4 bases and J 5 bases; bases outside gene matches: 3. The CDR3 DNA is TGTGCCAGCAGCCTTGGGACTAGCCACGAGCAGTACTTC. Amino acids: CASSLGTSHEQYF.

This clone was observed a few times. The CDR3 DNA reads as TGTGCCAGCAGCGTGGACAGGGGGCGGTACGAGCAGTACTTC. It encodes CASSVDRGRYEQYF. The chain links TRBV5-4 to TRBJ2-7; 11 positions match TRBD1. Trimming removed 4 bases from V and 4 bases from J; junction bases left unmatched: 4. The germline V gene encodes CDR1 SGHNT and CDR2 YYREEE (reference sequence). The CDR3 is made up of 14 amino acids.

The chain recombines TRBV6-5 with TRBJ2-7; 9 bases match TRBD2. Germline assignment: CDR1 MNHEY and CDR2 SVGAGI. The CDR3 is 14 residues long. Trimming cost V 2 bases and J 5 bases; bases outside gene matches: 4. The CDR3 bases are TGTGCCAGCAGTTACGAGGCGGGAGGGCACGAGCAGTACTTC. It encodes CASSYEAGGHEQYF.

This rearrangement joins TRBV6-4 to TRBJ2-1, with 10 positions matching TRBD2. V gave up 0 bases and J gave up 10 bases; unmatched junction bases: 9. This CDR3 spans 16 amino acids. Germline V gene sequence: CDR1 MRHNA, CDR2 SNTAGT. CDR3 nucleotides: TGTGCCAGCAGTGACTCAGCGGGAGGGCCCTCTTACGAGCAGTTCTTC. It is translated as CASSDSAGGPSYEQFF.

The J gene is TRBJ1-5, the V gene TRBV6-5; unclear D gene. V lost 7 bases, J lost 5 bases, and 6 bases lay in between. Germline lookup yields CDR1 MNHEY and CDR2 SVGAGI. The CDR3 has 11 amino acids. CDR3 loop: CASTLYQPQHF. CDR3 DNA sequence: TGTGCCAGCACCCTTTATCAGCCCCAGCATTTT.

The chain recombines TRBV11-3 with TRBJ2-6, with 9 bases that match TRBD1. Germline CDR1 SGHNT, CDR2 YENEEA. CDR3 length: 16 residues. Trimming took 3 bases from V and 2 from J; bases not matched to a gene: 2. CDR3 bases: TGTGCCAGCAGCTTGGGGGACAGGGCTGGGGCCAACGTCCTGACTTTC. Protein product: CASSLGDRAGANVLTF.

This chain uses TRBV9 with TRBJ2-1; D unresolved. CDR1 SGDLS and CDR2 YYNGEE come from the germline V gene. The V and J ends lost 0 bases and 7 bases respectively, with 17 bases between them. There are 16 residues in the CDR3. CDR3 coding DNA: TGTGCCAGCAGCGTAGTCGGGTTTATCGGTGTAAATGAGCAGTTCTTC. Translating gives CASSVVGFIGVNEQFF.

The chain is built from TRBV28 and TRBJ2-1; D perhaps matches TRBD1 (6 bases). V lost 3 bases, J lost 2 bases, and 14 bases lay in between. This CDR3 spans 16 amino acids. The germline V gene has CDR1 MDHEN and CDR2 SYDVKM. CDR3: CASSFSFQGTYNEQFF. Written as DNA, the CDR3 is TGTGCCAGCAGTTTCAGTTTTCAGGGGACCTACAATGAGCAGTTCTTC.

This clone has more than one count but fewer than ten. This sequence joins TRBV5-1 and TRBJ2-5, with 8 bases fitting TRBD2. Germline loops: CDR1 SGHRS, CDR2 YFSETQ. The ends lost 4 bases at V and 6 bases at J; junction bases unmatched: 11. The CDR3 runs 15 residues. The CDR3: CASSGGTRGRQTQYF. In DNA, the CDR3 is TGCGCCAGCAGCGGGGGGACTAGGGGTCGCCAGACCCAGTACTTC. Together with reference TRBV5-1 and TRBJ2-5, the CDR3 gives the full variable domain: KAGVTQTPRYLIKTRGQQVTLSCSPISGHRSVSWYQQTPGQGLQFLFEYFSETQRNKGNFPGRFSGRQFSNSRSEMNVSTLELGDSALYLCASSGGTRGRQTQYFGPGTRLLVL.

CDR3 bases: TGTGCCAGCAGTCGGACTAGCGGGAGGTACGGGGAGCTGTTTTTT. It encodes CASSRTSGRYGELFF. The chain couples TRBV6-5 to TRBJ2-2, with 14 bases lining up with TRBD2. V was pared by 5 bases and J by 7 bases, with 3 bases of the junction left unmatched. This CDR3 region has 15 residues. Germline CDR1 is MNHEY and CDR2 is SVGAGI.

About this clone: Germline and junction disagree at one end, which may indicate a read error. The chain has TRBV5-1 and TRBJ1-2, with 7 bases lining up with TRBD1. Germline-derived CDR1 and CDR2 are SGHRS and YFSETQ. This CDR3 has 14 amino acids. CDR3 nucleotide sequence: TGCGCCAGCAGCTTCTGGACAGGAGCGGAGGGCTGCACCTTC. Translation: CASSFWTGAEGCTF.

The chain joins TRBV30 to TRBJ2-3; TRBD2 aligns across 12 bases. J lost 8 bases, V lost 0 bases, and 12 bases had no gene match. The germline V gene encodes CDR1 GTSNPN and CDR2 SVGIG (reference sequence). This CDR3 spans 17 amino acids. CDR3 nucleotides: TGTGCCTGGAGTGTAGGGTTTCTAGCGGGAGGGCAAGGTACGCAGTATTTT. It translates to CAWSVGFLAGGQGTQYF.

This clone was found a few times. This sequence joins TRBV9 and TRBJ1-2; maybe TRBD1 (6 bases). In germline, CDR1 is SGDLS, CDR2 YYNGEE. The CDR3 contains 13 residues. The V end lost 0 bases, the J end lost 6 bases, and 9 bases lay between the germline ends. CDR3 amino acids: CASSVGHRDGYTF. In DNA form, the CDR3 reads TGTGCCAGCAGCGTAGGGCACAGGGATGGCTACACCTTC.

This clone was counted between two and nine times. Other DNA sequences in this sample translate to the same CDR3. V and J are TRBV2 and TRBJ2-7; 10 positions match TRBD1. Germline V gene lookup returns CDR1 SNHLY and CDR2 FYNNEI. The CDR3 runs 14 residues. CDR3 nucleotides: TGTGCGTCTACCCCGGGACAGGGGCCCTACGAGCAGTACTTC. It translates to CASTPGQGPYEQYF.

This clone was counted only a few times. The chain recombines TRBV6-5 with TRBJ1-2, with 8 nucleotides matching TRBD1. The J segment lost 3 bases and the V segment lost 6 bases, leaving 6 bases of the junction unmatched. From germline, CDR1 is MNHEY and CDR2 SVGAGI. The CDR3 is 14 residues long. The CDR3 DNA sequence: TGTGCCAGCAGAGGACAGGGACGGTACTATGGCTACACCTTC. Translated: CASRGQGRYYGYTF.